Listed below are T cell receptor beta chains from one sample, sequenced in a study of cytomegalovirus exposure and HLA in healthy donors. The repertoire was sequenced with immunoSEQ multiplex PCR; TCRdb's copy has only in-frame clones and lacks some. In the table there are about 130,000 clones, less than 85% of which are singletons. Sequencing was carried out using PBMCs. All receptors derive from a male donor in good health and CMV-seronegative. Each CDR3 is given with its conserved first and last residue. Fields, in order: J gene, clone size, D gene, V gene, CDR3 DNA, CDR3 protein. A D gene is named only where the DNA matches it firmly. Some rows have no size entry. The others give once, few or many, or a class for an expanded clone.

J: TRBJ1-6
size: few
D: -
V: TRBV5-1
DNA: TGCGCCAGCAGCTTGAACAGGGATAATTCACCCCTCCACTTT
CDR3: CASSLNRDNSPLHF

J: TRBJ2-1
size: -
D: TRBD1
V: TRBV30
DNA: TGTGCCTGGAGGGGGACAGCCTACAATGAGCAGTTCTTC
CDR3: CAWRGTAYNEQFF

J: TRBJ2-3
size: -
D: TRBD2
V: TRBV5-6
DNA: TGTGCCAGCAGCGACGGACTAGCGGGTGTATCTAGCACAGATACGCAGTATTTT
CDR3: CASSDGLAGVSSTDTQYF

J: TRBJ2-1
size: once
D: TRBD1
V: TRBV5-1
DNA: TGCGCCAGCAGCATTAAGGACAGGGGCCAGTTCTTC
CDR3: CASSIKDRGQFF

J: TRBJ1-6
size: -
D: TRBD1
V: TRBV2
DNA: TGTGCCAGCAGCCCCCTAGACAGGGGCCTGACGAGCTCCTATAATTCACCCCTCCACTTT
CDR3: CASSPLDRGLTSSYNSPLHF

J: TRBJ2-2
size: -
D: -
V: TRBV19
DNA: TGTGCCAGTAGTCCTACAAGGGGTGGGAAATTGAGCACCGGGGAGCTGTTTTTT
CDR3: CASSPTRGGKLSTGELFF

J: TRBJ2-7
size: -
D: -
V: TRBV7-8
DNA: TGTGCCAGCAGCTGGGCCTCATCCCGCTACGAGCAGTACTTC
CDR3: CASSWASSRYEQYF

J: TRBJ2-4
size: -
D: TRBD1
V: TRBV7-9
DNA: TGTGCCAGCAGCCCTACTCCACAGGGGTGGGACAGTCAGTACTTC
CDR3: CASSPTPQGWDSQYF

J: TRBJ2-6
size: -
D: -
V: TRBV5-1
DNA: TGCGCCAGCAGCTTGGCCGTGAGCTCTGGGGCCAACGTCCTGACTTTC
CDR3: CASSLAVSSGANVLTF

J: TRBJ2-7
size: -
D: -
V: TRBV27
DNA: TGTGCCAGCAGTTTAAAGCCAACCCCCCCGAACGAGCAGTACTTC
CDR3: CASSLKPTPPNEQYF

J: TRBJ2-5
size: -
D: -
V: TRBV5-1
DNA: TGCGCCAGCAGCTTGGGGGCTAGCGTCGCCCAAGAGACCCAGTACTTC
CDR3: CASSLGASVAQETQYF

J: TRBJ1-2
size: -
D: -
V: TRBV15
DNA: TGTGCCACCAGCAGAGGAGAGAACTATGGCTACACCTTC
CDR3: CATSRGENYGYTF

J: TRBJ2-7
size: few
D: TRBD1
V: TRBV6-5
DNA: TGTGCCAGCAGCCCCGGGACAGGTGAACTTTACGAGCAGTACTTC
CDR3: CASSPGTGELYEQYF

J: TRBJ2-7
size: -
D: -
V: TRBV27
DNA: TGTGCCAGCAGTTCCGGGGCCTACGAGCAGTACTTC
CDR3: CASSSGAYEQYF

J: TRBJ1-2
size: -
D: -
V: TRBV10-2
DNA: TGCGCCAGCACCAGGGAGGGGAGCTATGGCTACACCTTC
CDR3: CASTREGSYGYTF

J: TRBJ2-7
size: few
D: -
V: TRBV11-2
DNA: TGTGCCAGCAGCTTAGAACAGGGTTACGAGCAGTACTTC
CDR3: CASSLEQGYEQYF

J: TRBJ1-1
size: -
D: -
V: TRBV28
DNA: TGTGCCAGCAGTCCCCTTGGGGGGGGGCCAAGTTACACTGAAGCTTTCTTT
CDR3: CASSPLGGGPSYTEAFF

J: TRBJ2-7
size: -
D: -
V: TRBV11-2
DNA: TGTGCCAGCAGTCGAGGGGGAGGGGCCGCCGAGCAGTACTTC
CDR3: CASSRGGGAAEQYF

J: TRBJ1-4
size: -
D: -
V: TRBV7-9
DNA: TGTGCCGGCAATAAGGGGAATGAAAAACTGTTTTTT
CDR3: CAGNKGNEKLFF

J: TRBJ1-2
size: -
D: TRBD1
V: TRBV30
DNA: TGTGCCTGGAGTGTAGGGACAGTCTATGGCTACACCTTC
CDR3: CAWSVGTVYGYTF

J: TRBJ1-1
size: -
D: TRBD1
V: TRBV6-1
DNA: TGTGCCAGCAGTGAGGCAGGGGGGAACACTGAAGCTTTCTTT
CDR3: CASSEAGGNTEAFF

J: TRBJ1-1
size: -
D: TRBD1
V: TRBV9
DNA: TGTGCCAGCAGCGCAGGGGGCAAGAACACTGAAGCTTTCTTT
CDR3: CASSAGGKNTEAFF

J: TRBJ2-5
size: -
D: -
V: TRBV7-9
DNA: TGTGCCAGCAGCTTAGTTACAGGGTTGGAGACCCAGTACTTC
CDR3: CASSLVTGLETQYF

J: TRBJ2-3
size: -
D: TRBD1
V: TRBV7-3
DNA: TGTGCCAGCAGCTTATATGGGACAGGCACAGATACGCAGTATTTT
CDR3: CASSLYGTGTDTQYF

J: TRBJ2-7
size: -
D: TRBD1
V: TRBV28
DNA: TGTGCCAGCACTTTACCGGGACAGGGGTTCGAGCAGTACTTC
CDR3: CASTLPGQGFEQYF

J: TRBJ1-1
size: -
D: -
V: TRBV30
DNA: TGTGCCTGGAGTGAGCCGAACACTGAAGCTTTCTTT
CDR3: CAWSEPNTEAFF

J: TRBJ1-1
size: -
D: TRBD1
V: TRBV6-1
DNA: TGTGCCAGCAGTGAAGGAAGGGACAGGGTCATGAACACTGAAGCTTTCTTT
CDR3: CASSEGRDRVMNTEAFF

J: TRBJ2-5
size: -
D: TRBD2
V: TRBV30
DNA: TGTGCCTGGGGGACTAGCGGAGAGACCCAGTACTTC
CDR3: CAWGTSGETQYF

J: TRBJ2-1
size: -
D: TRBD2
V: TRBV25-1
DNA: TGTGCCAGCAGTTATCGGGGACTAGCGGGAGACAATGAGCAGTTCTTC
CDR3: CASSYRGLAGDNEQFF

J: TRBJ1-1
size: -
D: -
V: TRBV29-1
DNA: TGCAGCGTTGAAGACAGGAACACTGAAGCTTTCTTT
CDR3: CSVEDRNTEAFF

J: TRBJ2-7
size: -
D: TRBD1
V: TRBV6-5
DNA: TGTGCCAGCAGTTACGCGCCGGGACAGCACTACGAGCAGTACTTC
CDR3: CASSYAPGQHYEQYF